Here is one TCR beta chain with its context. Indicated treatment: around 19 received Ad26.COV2.S at low or high dose, single or two shots; about 5 received placebo; per-sample allocation not given. It was on day 63 after the first vaccine or placebo injection that samples were taken. This sample stems from a study of Ad26.COV2.S vaccination and SARS-CoV-2 variants. The assay was immunoSEQ multiplex PCR, and TCRdb's table has in-frame clones only and misses some. The table shows around 450,000 clones, with roughly nine tenths occurring only once. The germline V gene encodes CDR1 SGHNT and CDR2 YYREEE (reference sequence). Trimming removed 3 bases from V and 1 base from J; junction bases left unmatched: 12. CDR3 length equals 18 residues.

The chain is built from TRBV5-4 and TRBJ2-3, with TRBD1 matching over 9 bases. This receptor was taken from a person between 18 and 59 years old who received the Ad26.COV2.S COVID-19 vaccine or a placebo. The material was peripheral blood, obtained in a trial of Ad26.COV2.S vaccine versus placebo. The CDR3 region has the DNA TGTGCCAGCAGCTCCGGGACAGGGAGTTCGGTGGGCACAGATACGCAGTATTTT. It is translated as CASSSGTGSSVGTDTQYF.